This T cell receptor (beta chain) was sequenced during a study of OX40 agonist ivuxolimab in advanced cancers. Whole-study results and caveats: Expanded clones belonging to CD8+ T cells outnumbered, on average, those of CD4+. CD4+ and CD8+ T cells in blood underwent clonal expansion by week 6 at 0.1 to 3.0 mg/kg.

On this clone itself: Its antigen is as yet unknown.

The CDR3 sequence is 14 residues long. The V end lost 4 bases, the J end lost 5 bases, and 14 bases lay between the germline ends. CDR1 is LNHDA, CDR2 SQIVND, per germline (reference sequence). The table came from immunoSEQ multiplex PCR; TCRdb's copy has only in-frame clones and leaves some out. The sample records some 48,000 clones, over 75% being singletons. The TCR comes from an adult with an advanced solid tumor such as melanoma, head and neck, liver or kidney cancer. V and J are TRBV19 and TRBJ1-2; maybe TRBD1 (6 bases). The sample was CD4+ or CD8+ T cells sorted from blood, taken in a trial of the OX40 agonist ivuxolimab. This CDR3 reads CASSNRGGVYGYTF. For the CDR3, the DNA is TGTGCCAGTAGTAACCGAGGGGGGGTTTATGGCTACACCTTC.